One and the same sample provided the 31 T cell receptor beta chains below, sequenced in a study of human CD4 T cells and Enterobacteriaceae. Sequenced by immunoSEQ multiplex PCR; TCRdb stores in-frame clones only, minus some. Altogether some 30,000 clones are present, approximately 84% being singletons, with the ten largest covering about 1.5%. Sorting took every CD4+ cell except CD45RA+CCR7+CD95- naive cells, reaching over 95% purity. The sequencing input was memory CD4+ T cells from blood. These TCRs come from a human donor in good health.

CDR3 residues: CASSTLETQYF. In DNA, the CDR3 is TGTGCCAGTAGTACACTGGAGACCCAGTACTTC. This chain uses TRBV19 with TRBJ2-5; D remains unclear. CDR1 is LNHDA and CDR2 is SQIVND in the germline V gene (reference sequence). Trimming shortened V by 4 bases and J by 5 bases, and 5 bases separated the two germline ends. This CDR3 has 11 residues.

The chain recombines TRBV5-1 with TRBJ1-5, with D possibly TRBD1 on 5 matching bases. CDR1 and CDR2 (germline): SGHRS, YFSETQ. This CDR3 comprises 13 residues. The V and J ends lost 2 bases and 6 bases respectively, with 9 bases between them. The CDR3 reads CASSFFGGQPQHF. CDR3 coding DNA: TGCGCCAGCAGCTTTTTTGGGGGTCAGCCCCAGCATTTT.

V usage is TRBV25-1 and J usage is TRBJ2-7, with unresolved D. Trimming took off 3 bases at V and 3 bases at J, with 3 bases between the two ends. The CDR3 sequence is 11 residues long. Per the germline V gene, CDR1 is MGHDK and CDR2 is SYGVNS. The CDR3 DNA sequence: TGTGCCAGCAGTGAGAGCTACGAGCAGTACTTC. This encodes CASSESYEQYF.

The chain links TRBV28 to TRBJ2-3; D call uncertain. The length of the CDR3 is 12 residues. Germline CDR1 MDHEN, CDR2 SYDVKM. V was cut by 6 bases and J by 4 bases, with 8 bases left in between. The CDR3 protein is CASRGVADTQYF. As DNA, the CDR3 is TGTGCCAGCAGAGGCGTGGCAGATACGCAGTATTTT.

The rearrangement links TRBV10-3 to TRBJ1-3; no firm D call. This CDR3 is built from 15 residues. Germline assignment: CDR1 ENHRY and CDR2 SYGVKD. V lost 3 bases to trimming and J lost 0 bases, with 9 bases between them. CDR3 sequence (DNA): TGTGCCATCAGTGAAGGGCCGATCTCTGGAAACACCATATATTTT. Translation: CAISEGPISGNTIYF.

The rearrangement uses TRBV6-1 and TRBJ2-6; the D gene is possibly TRBD1 (6 bases). This CDR3 comprises 18 residues. CDR1 is MNHNS, CDR2 SASEGT, per germline. Deletions cut 1 base from V and 0 bases from J, with 13 bases between. The CDR3 loop is CASSEVTGRFSGANVLTF. For the CDR3, the DNA is TGTGCCAGCAGTGAAGTGACAGGCCGGTTCTCTGGGGCCAACGTCCTGACTTTC.

V and J are TRBV18 and TRBJ1-1; D unresolved. The CDR3 loop spans 13 amino acids. Germline lookup yields CDR1 KGHSH and CDR2 LQKENI. V lost 1 base, J lost 6 bases, and 9 bases lay in between. This CDR3 reads CASSPQGFAEAFF. CDR3 DNA sequence: TGTGCCAGCTCACCACAAGGGTTTGCTGAAGCTTTCTTT.

The J gene is TRBJ2-7, the V gene TRBV6-5; 7 bases agree with TRBD1. Trimming removed 8 bases from V and 4 bases from J; junction bases left unmatched: 11. The CDR3 has 14 amino acids. Looked up from germline, CDR1 is MNHEY and CDR2 is SVGAGI. For the CDR3, the DNA is TGTGCCAGCCAGCCCTTCGGGACAGCATACGAGCAGTACTTC. This translates into CASQPFGTAYEQYF.

The rearrangement joins TRBV7-3 to TRBJ2-4, with D tentatively TRBD2 (6 bases). Trimming removed 9 bases from V and 0 bases from J, with 18 bases in between. The CDR3 spans 16 residues. Germline values: CDR1 SGHTA, CDR2 FQGTGA. The CDR3: CARTRTGDGAKNIQYF. In DNA, the CDR3 is TGTGCCAGAACCCGCACGGGGGACGGAGCCAAAAACATTCAGTACTTC.

This rearrangement joins TRBV5-6 to TRBJ1-3, with TRBD1 as a possible D gene (5 bases). V was trimmed by 0 bases and J by 0 bases, leaving 19 bases between them. Germline V lookup: CDR1 SGHDT, CDR2 YYEEEE. The CDR3 length is 19 residues. In DNA, the CDR3 is TGTGCCAGCAGCTTGGGGGTAGGAGGGGCTTATTTCTCTGGAAACACCATATATTTT. Translation gives CASSLGVGGAYFSGNTIYF.

Here the CDR3 reads CASSRFGHTSKPQHF. In DNA form, the CDR3 reads TGTGCCAGCAGTCGCTTCGGACATACGTCGAAGCCCCAGCATTTT. V usage is TRBV28 and J usage is TRBJ1-5; the D gene is possibly TRBD1 (5 bases). Trimming shortened V by 5 bases and J by 8 bases, and 19 bases separated the two germline ends. Germline lookup yields CDR1 MDHEN and CDR2 SYDVKM. CDR3 size: 15 residues.

This clone occurred a few times. The chain is built from TRBV10-2 and TRBJ1-1, with D perhaps matching TRBD1 (5 bases). The CDR3 totals 14 residues. In germline, CDR1 is WSHSY, CDR2 SAAADI. Trimming took 4 bases from V and 1 from J, leaving 10 bases between them. CDR3 DNA sequence: TGCGCCAGCAGTGTATTGGGGACGAACACTGAAGCTTTCTTT. Translation gives CASSVLGTNTEAFF.

The chain carries TRBV7-8 and TRBJ2-7; D could derive from TRBD1 or TRBD2 (7 bases each). Germline V gives CDR1 SGHVS, CDR2 FQNEAQ. V was pared by 3 bases and J by 5 bases, with 11 bases between. The CDR3 spans 13 residues. This CDR3 is CASSFRGGDEQYF. As DNA, the CDR3 is TGTGCCAGCAGCTTCAGGGGGGGGGACGAGCAGTACTTC.

The CDR3 DNA follows: TGTGCCAGCAGTTTATCGCGACAGAACAATCAGCCCCAGCATTTT. It is translated as CASSLSRQNNQPQHF. The chain employs TRBV27 and TRBJ1-5; TRBD1 might be the D (5 bases). Germline values: CDR1 MNHEY, CDR2 SMNVEV (reference sequence). This CDR3 is built from 15 residues. V was cut by 0 bases and J by 3 bases, with 9 bases left in between.

The rearrangement uses TRBV5-1 and TRBJ2-3; tentative D call: TRBD1 (6 bases). The CDR3 contains 13 residues. Trimming stripped 4 bases from V and 5 bases from J, with 11 bases between. Germline V lookup: CDR1 SGHRS, CDR2 YFSETQ. The CDR3 reads CASSGGWGDTQYF. The CDR3 DNA sequence: TGCGCCAGCAGCGGGGGCTGGGGAGATACGCAGTATTTT.

V is TRBV6-6 and J is TRBJ1-5; D is undetermined. V was shortened by 7 bases and J by 0 bases, with 4 bases between the two germline ends. This CDR3 is 12 amino acids long. CDR1 and CDR2 (germline): MNHNY, SVGAGI (reference sequence). The CDR3 DNA sequence: TGTGCCAGCAAGGATAGCAATCAGCCCCAGCATTTT. This translates into CASKDSNQPQHF.

The CDR3 reads CASSLGGTAGEKLFF. Here the CDR3 DNA reads TGTGCCAGCAGTTTGGGCGGGACGGCAGGTGAAAAACTGTTTTTT. The chain uses TRBV28 and TRBJ1-4, with D possibly matching TRBD1 (5 bases). V dropped 3 bases and J dropped 7 bases, with 15 bases sitting between them. The germline V gene has CDR1 MDHEN and CDR2 SYDVKM. This CDR3 has 15 residues. Filled out from reference TRBV28 and TRBJ1-4, the complete variable domain reads DVKVTQSSRYLVKRTGEKVFLECVQDMDHENMFWYRQDPGLGLRLIYFSYDVKMKEKGDIPEGYSVSREKKERFSLILESASTNQTSMYLCASSLGGTAGEKLFFGSGTQLSVL.

CDR3 DNA sequence: TGCGCCAGCAGCTTGGATGGCCAGAACACTGAAGCTTTCTTT. This translates into CASSLDGQNTEAFF. The chain links TRBV5-1 to TRBJ1-1; no reliable D call. The CDR3 loop spans 14 amino acids. The V end lost 0 bases, the J end lost 1 base, and 7 bases lay between the germline ends. Germline V gene lookup returns CDR1 SGHRS and CDR2 YFSETQ.

The rearrangement uses TRBV7-3 and TRBJ1-1, with D perhaps TRBD1 (6 bases). CDR1 SGHTA and CDR2 FQGTGA come from the germline V gene. V lost 5 bases to trimming and J lost 0 bases, with 10 bases between them. CDR3 length: 14 amino acids. This CDR3 is CASSQDSLNTEAFF. CDR3 DNA: TGTGCCAGCAGCCAGGACAGCCTGAACACTGAAGCTTTCTTT.

The chain employs TRBV7-6 and TRBJ2-3; D unresolved. There are 13 residues in the CDR3. Germline CDR1 is SGHVS and CDR2 is FNYEAQ. With 1 base removed from V and 5 bases from J, the gap between germline ends came to 7 bases. CDR3 loop: CASSLDRGDTQYF. Written as DNA, the CDR3 is TGTGCCAGCAGCTTAGACCGTGGAGATACGCAGTATTTT. Using reference TRBV7-6 and TRBJ2-3 for the parts outside the CDR3, the full variable domain is GAGVSQSPRYKVTKRGQDVALRCDPISGHVSLYWYRQALGQGPEFLTYFNYEAQQDKSGLPNDRFSAERPEGSISTLTIQRTEQRDSAMYRCASSLDRGDTQYFGPGTRLTVL.

The chain couples TRBV18 to TRBJ1-5; D ambiguous. Per the germline V gene, CDR1 is KGHSH and CDR2 is LQKENI. There are 15 residues in the CDR3. V gave up 1 base and J gave up 0 bases, with 7 bases separating them. CDR3 in amino acids: CASSPQGDSNQPQHF. The CDR3 bases are TGTGCCAGCTCACCACAGGGTGATAGCAATCAGCCCCAGCATTTT.

V gene TRBV19 combines with J gene TRBJ2-3, with 7 nucleotides matching TRBD1. This CDR3 has 15 amino acids. Trimming removed 3 bases from V and 0 bases from J; junction bases left unmatched: 3. Germline-derived CDR1 and CDR2 are LNHDA and SQIVND (reference sequence). The CDR3 DNA reads TGTGCCAGTAGTATGGACAGGACTAGCACAGATACGCAGTATTTT. Residues: CASSMDRTSTDTQYF.

The CDR3, as DNA: TGTGCCAGCTCACGGACCTTACTAGGCCAAGAGACCCAGTACTTC. It translates to CASSRTLLGQETQYF. The V call is TRBV18, the J call TRBJ2-5, with TRBD2 as a possible D gene (5 bases). Looked up from germline, CDR1 is KGHSH and CDR2 is LQKENI. Trimming removed 4 bases at V and 1 base at J, with 13 bases between. There are 15 residues in the CDR3.

The V and J genes are TRBV5-5 and TRBJ2-7; the match to TRBD2 covers 9 bases. The CDR3 length is 18 residues. Germline CDR1 is SGHKS and CDR2 is YYEKEE (reference sequence). The V segment lost 4 bases and the J segment 0 bases; nucleotides outside the gene matches: 14. The chain's CDR3 is CASSPTVLLAGSSYEQYF. The CDR3 DNA sequence: TGTGCCAGCAGCCCGACCGTACTCCTAGCGGGAAGCTCCTACGAGCAGTACTTC. The complete variable domain, with remaining parts taken from reference TRBV5-5 and TRBJ2-7, reads DAGVTQSPTHLIKTRGQQVTLRCSPISGHKSVSWYQQVLGQGPQFIFQYYEKEERGRGNFPDRFSARQFPNYSSELNVNALLLGDSALYLCASSPTVLLAGSSYEQYFGPGTRLTVT.

The chain combines TRBV5-1 with TRBJ2-3; the match to TRBD2 covers 7 bases. CDR1 SGHRS and CDR2 YFSETQ come from the germline V gene. CDR3 length: 19 residues. Unmatched junction bases numbered 19, after V lost 5 bases and J lost 1 base. The CDR3 reads CASSRWGGSRGDGTDTQYF. CDR3 coding DNA: TGCGCCAGCAGTCGATGGGGCGGGAGTAGAGGGGACGGCACAGATACGCAGTATTTT.

The chain is built from TRBV4-2 and TRBJ1-1; 8 nucleotides align to TRBD1. In germline, CDR1 is LGHNA, CDR2 YNFKEQ. This CDR3 spans 15 amino acids. Unmatched junction bases numbered 10, after V lost 5 bases and J lost 5 bases. This chain's CDR3 is CASSVPQGGGTEAFF. The CDR3 DNA reads as TGTGCCAGCAGCGTACCACAGGGGGGTGGAACTGAAGCTTTCTTT.

This clone was picked up a small number of times. The V call is TRBV19, the J call TRBJ2-2; the D is unclear. From germline, CDR1 is LNHDA and CDR2 SQIVND (reference sequence). The CDR3 sequence is 13 residues long. Deletions cut 4 bases from V and 1 base from J, with 4 bases between. CDR3 amino acids: CASSNQNTGELFF. CDR3 coding DNA: TGTGCCAGTAGTAACCAGAACACCGGGGAGCTGTTTTTT.

The chain employs TRBV19 and TRBJ2-7, with D perhaps assigned TRBD1 or TRBD2 (5 bases each). Germline lookup yields CDR1 LNHDA and CDR2 SQIVND (reference sequence). Trimming pared 4 bases from V and 5 bases from J, leaving 12 bases between. The CDR3 is 13 amino acids. CDR3 bases: TGTGCCAGTAGTAACCCCGGGACCGACGAGCAGTACTTC. It codes for CASSNPGTDEQYF.

The chain has TRBV28 and TRBJ1-2; D is undetermined. V was clipped by 5 bases and J by 4 bases, with 14 bases between them. CDR3 length equals 14 residues. Germline V gene lookup returns CDR1 MDHEN and CDR2 SYDVKM. In nucleotides, the CDR3 is TGTGCCAGCAGTATCTCAGGAAAACCCTATGGCTACACCTTC. Translating it yields CASSISGKPYGYTF.

The genes are TRBV11-2 and TRBJ2-7; D may be TRBD2 (7 bases). CDR1 SGHAT and CDR2 FQNNGV come from the germline V gene. The CDR3 is 17 residues long. The V end lost 1 base, the J end lost 0 bases, and 16 bases lay between the germline ends. This chain's CDR3 is CASSLVRGGRPSYEQYF. The CDR3 DNA sequence: TGTGCCAGCAGCTTAGTAAGGGGGGGCAGGCCCTCCTACGAGCAGTACTTC. The complete variable domain, with remaining parts taken from reference TRBV11-2 and TRBJ2-7, reads EAGVAQSPRYKIIEKRQSVAFWCNPISGHATLYWYQQILGQGPKLLIQFQNNGVVDDSQLPKDRFSAERLKGVDSTLKIQPAKLEDSAVYLCASSLVRGGRPSYEQYFGPGTRLTVT.

This clone was detected a few times. The chain combines TRBV29-1 with TRBJ1-5, with 7 positions matching TRBD1. The V segment lost 6 bases and the J segment 0 bases; nucleotides outside the gene matches: 2. The CDR3 sequence is 13 residues long. Germline V CDR1 and CDR2: SQVTM, ANQGSEA. The DNA of the CDR3 is TGCAGCGTCCAGGGGGATAGCAATCAGCCCCAGCATTTT. It yields the protein CSVQGDSNQPQHF.